The 23 T cell receptor beta chains reported below all come from one sample, sequenced in a study of cytomegalovirus exposure and HLA in healthy donors. 60 Vbeta and 13 Jbeta primers were used in PCR. Assay used: immunoSEQ multiplex PCR; TCRdb lists only in-frame clones, some missing. The sample has roughly 120,000 clones, less than 85% seen once. Sequencing input: PBMCs. Receptor source: a male donor in good health and CMV-seronegative.

This clone was observed once. The chain combines TRBV5-1 with TRBJ2-3, with TRBD2 matching 11 bases. Germline CDR1 and CDR2: SGHRS and YFSETQ. This CDR3 contains 13 residues. V was clipped by 3 bases and J by 14 bases; unmatched bases: 8. This CDR3 is CASSSSGTSGVYF. As DNA, the CDR3 is TGCGCCAGCAGCTCTTCCGGGACTAGCGGAGTGTATTTT.

The chain joins TRBV10-3 to TRBJ2-1; possibly TRBD2 for D (5 bases). The CDR3 sequence is 13 residues long. CDR1 and CDR2 (germline): ENHRY, SYGVKD. The V gene lost 2 bases and the J gene lost 6 bases, with 8 bases spanning the gap. In nucleotides, the CDR3 is TGTGCCATCAGTGAGCCGAGCGGCAATGAGCAGTTCTTC. It codes for CAISEPSGNEQFF.

The gene calls are TRBV5-1 and TRBJ2-7; 7 bases line up with TRBD2. J lost 2 bases, V lost 4 bases, and 6 bases had no gene match. The CDR3 sequence is 14 residues long. Germline V gene data show CDR1 as SGHRS and CDR2 as YFSETQ. The DNA for the CDR3 is TGCGCCAGCAGCGCCGGACTAGGCCCCTACGAGCAGTACTTC. Protein: CASSAGLGPYEQYF.

The chain employs TRBV5-6 and TRBJ1-1; 8 nucleotides match TRBD1. The CDR3 is 13 amino acids. CDR1 and CDR2 (germline): SGHDT, YYEEEE. With V trimmed by 4 bases and J by 4 bases, 3 bases remained unmatched. The CDR3 is CASSRDRGTEAFF. The CDR3 DNA follows: TGTGCCAGCAGCCGTGACAGGGGCACTGAAGCTTTCTTT.

This chain joins TRBV5-1 and TRBJ1-2; D unclear. CDR3 size: 11 residues. Germline CDR1 and CDR2: SGHRS and YFSETQ. The V and J ends lost 3 bases and 8 bases respectively, with 8 bases between them. The CDR3 sequence: CASSSSGGYTF. CDR3 coding DNA: TGCGCCAGCAGCTCCAGCGGAGGCTACACCTTC.

The chain has TRBV15 and TRBJ2-5; D is perhaps TRBD2 (5 bases). Germline V gene sequence: CDR1 LNHNV, CDR2 YYDKDF (reference sequence). The CDR3 contains 12 residues. V was clipped by 0 bases and J by 11 bases, with 10 bases between them. This chain's CDR3 is CATSRDSQRQYF. CDR3 nucleotides: TGTGCCACCAGCAGAGATAGCCAGCGGCAGTACTTC.

This clone was observed a handful of times. The V call is TRBV6-5, the J call TRBJ1-1, with TRBD1 as a possible D gene (6 bases). Trimming left V 3 bases short and J 5 bases short, with 13 bases between. From germline, CDR1 is MNHEY and CDR2 SVGAGI. The CDR3 length is 14 residues. The CDR3 DNA reads TGTGCCAGCAGTTATTTCAGGGGCGTGACTGAAGCTTTCTTT. Translation: CASSYFRGVTEAFF.

This rearrangement joins TRBV19 to TRBJ2-7; 7 bases line up with TRBD1. Trimming removed 6 bases from V and 6 bases from J; junction bases left unmatched: 8. This CDR3 spans 13 amino acids. Per the germline V gene, CDR1 is LNHDA and CDR2 is SQIVND (reference sequence). The CDR3 DNA follows: TGTGCCAGTAGCACAGGGGCGATTAGCGAGCAGTACTTC. Residues: CASSTGAISEQYF.

In its sample, this clone was seen a few times. V and J are TRBV5-4 and TRBJ2-7, with 14 bases identical to TRBD2. V was clipped by 4 bases and J by 0 bases; unmatched bases: 9. This CDR3 has 18 residues. Germline values: CDR1 SGHNT, CDR2 YYREEE (reference sequence). The DNA for the CDR3 is TGTGCCAGCAGCCCGATAAGGACTAGCGGGGGGAGCTCCTACGAGCAGTACTTC. Residues: CASSPIRTSGGSSYEQYF.

This clone was counted between two and nine times. This chain joins TRBV5-6 and TRBJ2-7; D may be TRBD2 (5 bases). Germline V gene lookup returns CDR1 SGHDT and CDR2 YYEEEE. With 4 bases removed from V and 6 bases from J, the gap between germline ends came to 20 bases. CDR3 length: 15 residues. CDR3 residues: CASSPAGRPRAEQYF. The CDR3 DNA is TGTGCCAGCAGCCCTGCGGGTAGACCGCGGGCCGAGCAGTACTTC.

V and J are TRBV9 and TRBJ2-2, with a weak D call TRBD1 (5 bases). Germline V gene sequence: CDR1 SGDLS, CDR2 YYNGEE. The germline V and J ends were trimmed by 5 bases and 2 bases, with 7 bases remaining between them. The CDR3 loop spans 13 amino acids. CDR3 region: CASRQGNTGELFF. DNA of the CDR3: TGTGCCAGCAGGCAGGGTAACACCGGGGAGCTGTTTTTT.

The CDR3 DNA reads as TGCAGCGCCTTGGACAGGGGAGAGACCCAGTACTTC. Protein sequence: CSALDRGETQYF. J is TRBJ2-5 and V is TRBV29-1, with 9 nucleotides matching TRBD1. Germline lookup yields CDR1 SQVTM and CDR2 ANQGSEA. V lost 7 bases to trimming and J lost 4 bases; unmatched junction nucleotides: 4. The CDR3 contains 12 residues.

The V and J genes are TRBV9 and TRBJ1-5; 10 bases align to TRBD1. CDR3 size: 16 residues. Germline V gene sequence: CDR1 SGDLS, CDR2 YYNGEE. Losses at the gene ends were 10 bases for V and 0 bases for J; bases not matched to a gene: 10. The CDR3 spells CAGTGTGDDSNQPQHF. The CDR3 nucleotides are TGTGCCGGAACCGGGACAGGGGACGATAGCAATCAGCCCCAGCATTTT.

The gene calls are TRBV5-1 and TRBJ2-3, with unresolved D. This CDR3 has 14 amino acids. Trimming left V 1 base short and J 2 bases short, with 8 bases between. CDR1 SGHRS and CDR2 YFSETQ come from the germline V gene. The CDR3 region is CASSLKAPTDTQYF. CDR3 bases: TGCGCCAGCAGCTTGAAAGCCCCCACAGATACGCAGTATTTT.

The genes are TRBV9 and TRBJ2-6; the match to TRBD1 covers 7 bases. This CDR3 has 17 amino acids. The V segment lost 3 bases and the J segment 0 bases; nucleotides outside the gene matches: 6. Per the germline V gene, CDR1 is SGDLS and CDR2 is YYNGEE. In DNA, the CDR3 is TGTGCCAGCAGCGGGCAGGACAGGTTCTCTGGGGCCAACGTCCTGACTTTC. Amino acids: CASSGQDRFSGANVLTF.

The gene calls are TRBV15 and TRBJ2-1; D may be TRBD2 (6 bases). The CDR3 has 16 residues. Between the trimmed V and J ends, which lost 3 bases and 0 bases, there was a span of 12 bases. Per germline, CDR1 LNHNV and CDR2 YYDKDF (reference sequence). The CDR3 DNA reads as TGTGCCACCAGCAGTGCGGGGACGAGCTCCTACAATGAGCAGTTCTTC. Its protein product is CATSSAGTSSYNEQFF. The full variable domain, in which reference TRBV15 and TRBJ2-1 provide the parts outside the CDR3, is DAMVIQNPRYQVTQFGKPVTLSCSQTLNHNVMYWYQQKSSQAPKLLFHYYDKDFNNEADTPDNFQSRRPNTSFCFLDIRSPGLGDTAMYLCATSSAGTSSYNEQFFGPGTRLTVL.

This chain uses TRBV28 with TRBJ2-6, with 9 positions matching TRBD1. V was pared by 4 bases and J by 1 base, with 8 bases of the junction left unmatched. The CDR3 covers 18 residues. Germline lookup yields CDR1 MDHEN and CDR2 SYDVKM. CDR3: CASSYSGTGYSGANVLTF. The CDR3 coding sequence is TGTGCCAGCAGTTATTCCGGGACAGGGTATTCTGGGGCCAACGTCCTGACTTTC.

In its sample, this clone was seen a few times. The chain employs TRBV27 and TRBJ2-2; TRBD1 aligns across 8 bases. J gave up 7 bases and V 10 bases, and 8 bases lay outside the gene matches. The CDR3 has 13 residues. From germline, CDR1 is MNHEY and CDR2 SMNVEV (reference sequence). The CDR3 here is CATGQGIGGELFF. CDR3 DNA sequence: TGTGCCACCGGACAGGGTATAGGCGGGGAGCTGTTTTTT.

The chain joins TRBV21-1 to TRBJ2-7; the D call TRBD1 from the table was never checked on the DNA. TRBV21-1 has pseudogene status. The CDR3 sequence is 15 residues long. The CDR3 loop is CASSYRDSGDYEQYF. In nucleotides, the CDR3 is TGTGCCAGCAGCTACCGGGACAGCGGCGACTACGAGCAGTACTTC.

This chain uses TRBV5-1 with TRBJ2-2; D unclear. The CDR3 length is 14 residues. The V end was cut by 0 bases, the J end by 7 bases, with 10 bases between. Looked up from germline, CDR1 is SGHRS and CDR2 is YFSETQ. The CDR3 DNA follows: TGCGCCAGCAGCTTGGAGGCGAGAGGCGGGGAGCTGTTTTTT. Its protein product is CASSLEARGGELFF.

This rearrangement joins TRBV10-3 to TRBJ1-2, with 7 bases identical to TRBD1. CDR3 length: 13 residues. CDR1 is ENHRY, CDR2 SYGVKD, per germline. The V gene end was trimmed by 4 bases and the J gene end by 6 bases; junction bases not matched to a gene: 5. CDR3 DNA: TGTGCCATCAGTGGAAGGGGGCCTAATGGCTACACCTTC. Amino acid sequence: CAISGRGPNGYTF.

The CDR3 region is CASSQEGHPGPYEQYF. CDR3 coding DNA: TGCGCCAGCAGCCAAGAGGGGCATCCCGGGCCCTACGAGCAGTACTTC. This sequence joins TRBV4-1 and TRBJ2-7; D is possibly TRBD1 (5 bases). Germline lookup yields CDR1 MGHRA and CDR2 YSYEKL. The V gene lost 0 bases and the J gene lost 2 bases, with 14 bases spanning the gap. This CDR3 is built from 16 residues.

This rearrangement joins TRBV5-6 to TRBJ1-4; TRBD1 aligns across 7 bases. The CDR3 runs to 14 residues. V shed 4 bases and J 5 bases; nucleotides not matched to a gene: 5. Germline V CDR1 and CDR2: SGHDT, YYEEEE. The CDR3 nucleotides are TGTGCCAGCAGCAGGACAGGTCCGAATGAAAAACTGTTTTTT. It yields the protein CASSRTGPNEKLFF.